This T cell receptor beta chain was sequenced for a study of T-cell memory formation after mild COVID-19. TCRalpha and TCRbeta libraries used 5'RACE with constant-segment primers and UMIs. TCRdb redid the calling of the 5' RACE reads with MiXCR, one entry per CDR3 protein. Of about 90,000 distinct CDR3 sequences listed, about 13% are singletons. Trimming took 8 bases from V and 10 from J; bases not matched to a gene: 14. Germline CDR1 and CDR2: SGHTA and FQGTGA. This CDR3 spans 14 amino acids. The chain recombines TRBV7-3 with TRBJ2-1; 7 nucleotides line up with TRBD2. The sample comprised PBMCs or a T cell subset sorted from them (not recorded which). This clonotype was obtained from an adult woman who had mild COVID-19 (a few samples of this study predate the infection). Cell type and time point are not known. The CDR3 reads CASSSGSGEGEQFF. The CDR3, as DNA: TGTGCCAGCTCCTCTGGCAGCGGGGAGGGGGAGCAGTTCTTC.